This T cell receptor (beta chain) was sequenced for a study of response to subunit inactivated influenza vaccine. Whole-study results and caveats: The authors proposed limited new T cell recruitment per seasonal influenza vaccination.

Via MiXCR, TCRdb re-called the RT-PCR reads, giving one row per CDR3 protein. The sample consists of about 520,000 distinct CDR3 sequences, approximately 7.3% of them appearing once. This clonotype was detected ten times or more. What it recognizes is unknown. CDR1 is SGDLS and CDR2 is YYNGEE in the germline V gene. V was clipped by 0 bases and J by 2 bases, with 12 bases between them. The CDR3 is 16 amino acids. The V and J genes are TRBV9 and TRBJ2-1; D not certain. The specimen was PBMCs from blood, collected roughly 24 months after vaccination. The receptor was derived from a man between 45 and 75 years old who received an inactivated influenza vaccine. The CDR3 reads CASSVVGSPPYNEQFF. The CDR3 bases are TGTGCCAGCAGCGTAGTCGGGTCCCCGCCCTACAATGAGCAGTTCTTC.